This T cell receptor beta chain was found in a study of patients and donors after allogeneic stem cell transplantation. This clonotype showed up just a few times. Via MiXCR, TCRdb re-called the RT-PCR reads, giving one row per CDR3 protein. The sample includes about 230,000 distinct CDR3 sequences, around 14% of them seen just once. Material for sequencing was blood, either unsorted or a sorted T cell fraction (not recorded which). This receptor was identified in a human donor who was either an allogeneic HSCT recipient or a stem cell or donor lymphocyte infusion donor (not recorded which). It is not recorded whose cells these are; they may come from a transplant donor.

The CDR3 sequence is CASSQQSPGAFANTGELFF. CDR3 bases: TGTGCCAGCAGCCAACAAAGCCCAGGGGCCTTCGCGAACACCGGGGAGCTGTTTTTT. This chain connects TRBV4-2 to TRBJ2-2; D perhaps matches TRBD1 (6 bases). The CDR3 has 19 amino acids. V gave up 2 bases and J gave up 0 bases, with 19 bases separating them. CDR1 and CDR2 from the germline V gene are LGHNA and YNFKEQ.